Each of the 4 T cell receptor beta chains below was sequenced from the same sample in a study of blood T cell repertoires in COVID-19. Some clones are missing from TCRdb's copy, which holds only in-frame ones; the method was immunoSEQ multiplex PCR. The sample holds about 160,000 clones, 82% seen once. Sequencing was done on a sample of peripheral blood. Receptor source: a woman of 80 years or more with acute or convalescent COVID-19.

This clone was seen only a few times. The chain carries TRBV10-3 and TRBJ2-7; D not certain. From germline, CDR1 is ENHRY and CDR2 SYGVKD. V was cut by 7 bases and J by 2 bases, with 9 bases left in between. The CDR3 extends over 12 amino acids. This CDR3 is CAIMGSAYEQYF. The CDR3, as DNA: TGTGCCATCATGGGCTCCGCCTACGAGCAGTACTTC.

V and J are TRBV7-9 and TRBJ2-7; TRBD2 matches 8 bases. Trimming removed 4 bases from V and 0 bases from J; junction bases left unmatched: 5. This CDR3 comprises 15 residues. The germline CDR1 and CDR2 sequences are SEHNR and FQNEAQ (reference sequence). CDR3 loop: CASSYSGTSSYEQYF. In DNA form, the CDR3 reads TGTGCCAGCAGCTATAGCGGGACCAGCTCCTACGAGCAGTACTTC. Combining the CDR3 with reference TRBV7-9 and TRBJ2-7 gives the whole variable domain DTGVSQNPRHKITKRGQNVTFRCDPISEHNRLYWYRQTLGQGPEFLTYFQNEAQLEKSRLLSDRFSAERPKGSFSTLEIQRTEQGDSAMYLCASSYSGTSSYEQYFGPGTRLTVT.

The J gene is TRBJ2-7, the V gene TRBV12-3 or TRBV12-4; 10 nucleotides align to TRBD1. The CDR3 contains 13 residues. V was clipped by 6 bases and J by 4 bases; unmatched bases: 3. For the CDR3, the DNA is TGTGCCAGCAGATCGGACAGGGGGTACGAGCAGTACTTC. It encodes CASRSDRGYEQYF.

The rearrangement uses TRBV11-2 and TRBJ2-7; D is possibly TRBD2 (6 bases). V shed 2 bases and J shed 5 bases, with 13 bases lying between them. Looked up from germline, CDR1 is SGHAT and CDR2 is FQNNGV. The CDR3 has 14 residues. CDR3 nucleotides: TGTGCCAGCAGCTTACGGGACTCCGGCCACGAGCAGTACTTC. It translates to CASSLRDSGHEQYF.